The present T cell receptor beta chain was sequenced within a study of Ad26.COV2.S vaccination and SARS-CoV-2 variants. In the study overall: Intramuscular Ad26.COV2.S at 5x10^10 or 1x10^11 viral particles.

Documented treatment: about 20 received Ad26.COV2.S at low or high dose, single or two shots; about five received placebo; per-sample allocation not given. Sampling was performed 63 days after the first vaccine or placebo injection. Participants' vaccine, an Ad26 vector, delivered Wuhan-strain SARS-CoV-2 spike. Study-level points and caveats: Total responses of T cells may have been underestimated by the analyses of TCR breadth and depth. People who got the vaccine had more spike-specific TCR breadth than people who got placebo.

Looked up from germline, CDR1 is SGDLS and CDR2 is YYNGEE. This CDR3 contains 14 residues. J was trimmed by 3 bases and V by 3 bases; bases with no gene match: 4. Measured with immunoSEQ multiplex PCR; TCRdb has only the in-frame clones, and not every one. Among approximately 480,000 clones listed, around nine tenths were seen once. Remarks on this clone: Its antigen remains unidentified.

This chain joins TRBV9 and TRBJ2-7; 9 bases fit TRBD1. The source of this sequence is a person aged 18-65 years who received the Ad26.COV2.S COVID-19 vaccine or a placebo. The input for sequencing was peripheral blood, taken in a trial of Ad26.COV2.S vaccine versus placebo. The chain's CDR3 is CASSAATGGYEQYF. DNA of the CDR3: TGTGCCAGCAGCGCAGCGACAGGGGGCTACGAGCAGTACTTC.